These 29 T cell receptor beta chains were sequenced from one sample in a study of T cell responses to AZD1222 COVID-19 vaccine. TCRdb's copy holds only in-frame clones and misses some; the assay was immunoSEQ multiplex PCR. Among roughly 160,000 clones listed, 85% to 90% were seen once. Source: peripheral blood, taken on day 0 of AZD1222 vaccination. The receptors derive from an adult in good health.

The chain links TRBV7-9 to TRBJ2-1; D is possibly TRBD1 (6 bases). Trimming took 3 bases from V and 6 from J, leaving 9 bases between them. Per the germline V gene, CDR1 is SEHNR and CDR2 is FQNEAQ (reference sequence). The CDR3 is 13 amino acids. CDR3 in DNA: TGTGCCAGCAGCTTTGCCAGGGGCAATGAGCAGTTCTTC. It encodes CASSFARGNEQFF.

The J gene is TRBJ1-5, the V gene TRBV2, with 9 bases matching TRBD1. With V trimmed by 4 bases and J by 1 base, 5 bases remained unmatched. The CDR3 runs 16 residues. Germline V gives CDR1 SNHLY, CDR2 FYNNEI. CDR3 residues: CASSGTGVLSNQPQHF. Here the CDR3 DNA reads TGTGCCAGCAGTGGGACAGGGGTATTAAGCAATCAGCCCCAGCATTTT.

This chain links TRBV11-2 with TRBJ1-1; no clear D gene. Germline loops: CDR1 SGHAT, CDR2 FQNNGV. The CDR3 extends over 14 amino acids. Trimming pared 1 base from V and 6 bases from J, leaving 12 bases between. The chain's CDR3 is CASSLAYSSSEAFF. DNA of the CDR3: TGTGCCAGCAGCTTAGCGTATAGTAGTTCTGAAGCTTTCTTT.

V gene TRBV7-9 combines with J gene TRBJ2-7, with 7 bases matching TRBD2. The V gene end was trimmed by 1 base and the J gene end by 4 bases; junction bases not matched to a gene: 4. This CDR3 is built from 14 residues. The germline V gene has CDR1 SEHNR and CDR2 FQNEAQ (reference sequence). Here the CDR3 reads CASSLVGGEYEQYF. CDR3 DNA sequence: TGTGCCAGCAGCTTAGTGGGGGGGGAGTACGAGCAGTACTTC.

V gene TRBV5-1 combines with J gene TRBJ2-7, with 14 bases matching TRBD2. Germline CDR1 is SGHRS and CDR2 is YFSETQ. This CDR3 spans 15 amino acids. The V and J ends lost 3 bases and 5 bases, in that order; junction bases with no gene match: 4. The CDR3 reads CASSWGLAGVHEQYF. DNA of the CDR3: TGCGCCAGCAGCTGGGGACTAGCGGGAGTACACGAGCAGTACTTC.

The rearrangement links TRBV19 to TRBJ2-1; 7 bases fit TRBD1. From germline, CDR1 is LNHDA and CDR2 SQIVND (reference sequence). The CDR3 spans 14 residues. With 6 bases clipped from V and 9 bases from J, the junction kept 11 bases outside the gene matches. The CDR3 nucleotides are TGTGCCAGTAGCGTCGGACAGGCCCACGGTGAGCAGTTCTTC. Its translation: CASSVGQAHGEQFF.

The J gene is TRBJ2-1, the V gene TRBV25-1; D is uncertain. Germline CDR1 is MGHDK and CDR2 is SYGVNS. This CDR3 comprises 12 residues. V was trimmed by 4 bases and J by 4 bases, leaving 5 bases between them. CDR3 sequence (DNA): TGTGCCAGCAGTGCCCTATACAATGAGCAGTTCTTC. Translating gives CASSALYNEQFF.

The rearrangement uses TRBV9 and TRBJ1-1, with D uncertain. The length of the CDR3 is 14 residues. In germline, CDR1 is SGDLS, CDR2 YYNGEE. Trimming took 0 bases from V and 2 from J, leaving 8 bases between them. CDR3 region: CASSVVADNTEAFF. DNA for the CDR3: TGTGCCAGCAGCGTAGTGGCGGACAACACTGAAGCTTTCTTT.

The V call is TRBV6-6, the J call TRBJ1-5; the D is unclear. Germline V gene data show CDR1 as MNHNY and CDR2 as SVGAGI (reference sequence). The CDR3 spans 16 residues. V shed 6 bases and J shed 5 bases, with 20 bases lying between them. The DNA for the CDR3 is TGTGCCAGCAGCCCCCCCACGGCGCGGAGCGATCAGCCCCAGCATTTT. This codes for CASSPPTARSDQPQHF.

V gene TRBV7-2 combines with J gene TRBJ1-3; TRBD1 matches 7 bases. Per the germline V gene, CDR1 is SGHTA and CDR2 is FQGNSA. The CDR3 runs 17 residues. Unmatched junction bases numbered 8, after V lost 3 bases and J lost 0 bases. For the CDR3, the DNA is TGTGCCAGCAGCTTCTACCGGGACAGTAACTCTGGAAACACCATATATTTT. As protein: CASSFYRDSNSGNTIYF.

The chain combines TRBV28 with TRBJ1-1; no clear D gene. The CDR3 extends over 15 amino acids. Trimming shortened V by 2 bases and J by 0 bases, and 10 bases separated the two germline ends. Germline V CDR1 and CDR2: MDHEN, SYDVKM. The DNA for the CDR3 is TGTGCCAGCAGTTTAGGGTCAGCAATGAACACTGAAGCTTTCTTT. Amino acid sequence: CASSLGSAMNTEAFF. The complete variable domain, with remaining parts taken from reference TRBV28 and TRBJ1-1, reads DVKVTQSSRYLVKRTGEKVFLECVQDMDHENMFWYRQDPGLGLRLIYFSYDVKMKEKGDIPEGYSVSREKKERFSLILESASTNQTSMYLCASSLGSAMNTEAFFGQGTRLTVV.

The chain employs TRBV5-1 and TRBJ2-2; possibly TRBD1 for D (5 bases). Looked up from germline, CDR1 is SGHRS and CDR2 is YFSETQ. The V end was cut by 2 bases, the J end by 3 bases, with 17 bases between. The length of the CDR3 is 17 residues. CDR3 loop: CASSFWGLISDTGELFF. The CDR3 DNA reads TGCGCCAGCAGCTTCTGGGGCCTGATTTCGGACACCGGGGAGCTGTTTTTT.

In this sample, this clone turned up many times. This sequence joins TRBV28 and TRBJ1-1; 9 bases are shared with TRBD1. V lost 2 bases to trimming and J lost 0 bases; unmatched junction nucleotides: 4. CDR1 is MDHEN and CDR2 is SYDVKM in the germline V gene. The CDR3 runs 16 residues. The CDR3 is CASSLMGTGLNTEAFF. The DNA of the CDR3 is TGTGCCAGCAGTTTAATGGGGACAGGGCTGAACACTGAAGCTTTCTTT.

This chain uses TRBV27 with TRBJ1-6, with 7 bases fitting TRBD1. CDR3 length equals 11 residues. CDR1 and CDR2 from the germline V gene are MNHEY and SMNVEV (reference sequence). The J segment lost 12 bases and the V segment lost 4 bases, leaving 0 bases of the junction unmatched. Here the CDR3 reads CASSSGGPLHF. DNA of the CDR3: TGTGCCAGCAGTTCAGGGGGACCCCTCCACTTT.

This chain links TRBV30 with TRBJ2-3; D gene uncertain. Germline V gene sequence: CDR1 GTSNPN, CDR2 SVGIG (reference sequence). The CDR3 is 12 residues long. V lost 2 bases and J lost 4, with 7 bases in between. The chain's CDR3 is CAWSKAADTQYF. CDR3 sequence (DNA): TGTGCCTGGAGTAAGGCCGCAGATACGCAGTATTTT.

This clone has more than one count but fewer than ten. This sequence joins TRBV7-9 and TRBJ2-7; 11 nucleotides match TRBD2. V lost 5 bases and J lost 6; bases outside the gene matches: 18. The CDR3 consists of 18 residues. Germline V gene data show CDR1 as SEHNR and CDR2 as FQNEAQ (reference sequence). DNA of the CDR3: TGTGCCAGCAGCCCAATGACCGGGACTAGCGGACCATGGGGCGAGCAGTACTTC. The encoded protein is CASSPMTGTSGPWGEQYF.

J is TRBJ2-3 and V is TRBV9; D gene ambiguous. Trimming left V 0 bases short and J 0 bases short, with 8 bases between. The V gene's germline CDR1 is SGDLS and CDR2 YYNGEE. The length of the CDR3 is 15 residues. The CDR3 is CASSVEGKSTDTQYF. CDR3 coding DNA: TGTGCCAGCAGCGTAGAAGGGAAAAGCACAGATACGCAGTATTTT.

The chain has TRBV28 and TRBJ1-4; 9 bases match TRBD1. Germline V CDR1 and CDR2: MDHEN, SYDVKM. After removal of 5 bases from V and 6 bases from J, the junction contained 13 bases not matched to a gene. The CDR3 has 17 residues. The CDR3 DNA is TGTGCCAGCAGTATTTCGCCGACAGGGGGTAAATATGAAAAACTGTTTTTT. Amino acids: CASSISPTGGKYEKLFF.

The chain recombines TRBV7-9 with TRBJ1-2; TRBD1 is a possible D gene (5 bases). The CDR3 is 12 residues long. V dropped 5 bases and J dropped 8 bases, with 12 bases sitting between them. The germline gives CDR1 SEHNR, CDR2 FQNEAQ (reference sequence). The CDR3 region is CASSTDSRGYTF. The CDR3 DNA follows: TGTGCCAGCAGCACTGACAGTAGGGGCTACACCTTC.

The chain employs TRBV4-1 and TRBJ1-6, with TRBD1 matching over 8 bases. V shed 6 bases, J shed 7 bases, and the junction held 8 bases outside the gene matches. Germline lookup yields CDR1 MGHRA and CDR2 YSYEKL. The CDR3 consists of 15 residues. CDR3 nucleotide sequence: TGCGCCAGCAGTCCCGGGACAGGCCAAAATTCACCCCTCCACTTT. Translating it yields CASSPGTGQNSPLHF.

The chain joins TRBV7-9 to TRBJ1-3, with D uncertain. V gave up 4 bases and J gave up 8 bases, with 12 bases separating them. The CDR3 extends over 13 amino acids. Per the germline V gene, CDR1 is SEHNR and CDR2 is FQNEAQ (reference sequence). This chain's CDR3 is CASSSPRRDTIYF. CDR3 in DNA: TGTGCCAGCAGCTCCCCTAGGAGGGACACCATATATTTT.

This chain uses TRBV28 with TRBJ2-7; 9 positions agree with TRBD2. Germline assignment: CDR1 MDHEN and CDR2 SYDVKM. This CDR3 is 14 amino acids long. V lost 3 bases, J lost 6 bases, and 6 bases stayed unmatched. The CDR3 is CASSFVAGEVEQYF. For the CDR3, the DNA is TGTGCCAGCAGTTTCGTAGCGGGGGAGGTCGAGCAGTACTTC. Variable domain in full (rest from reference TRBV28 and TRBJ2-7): DVKVTQSSRYLVKRTGEKVFLECVQDMDHENMFWYRQDPGLGLRLIYFSYDVKMKEKGDIPEGYSVSREKKERFSLILESASTNQTSMYLCASSFVAGEVEQYFGPGTRLTVT.

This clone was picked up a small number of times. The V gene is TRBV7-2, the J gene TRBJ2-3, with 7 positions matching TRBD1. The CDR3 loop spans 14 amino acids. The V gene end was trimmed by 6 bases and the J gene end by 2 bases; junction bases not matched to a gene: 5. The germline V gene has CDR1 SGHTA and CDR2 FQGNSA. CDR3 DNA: TGTGCCAGCAGACCCGGACAGGTCACAGATACGCAGTATTTT. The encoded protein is CASRPGQVTDTQYF.

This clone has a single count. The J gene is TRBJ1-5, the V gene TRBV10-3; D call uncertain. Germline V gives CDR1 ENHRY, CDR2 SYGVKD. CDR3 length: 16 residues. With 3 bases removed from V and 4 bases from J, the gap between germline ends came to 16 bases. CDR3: CAISEGLKATNQPQHF. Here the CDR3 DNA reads TGTGCCATCAGTGAAGGGCTAAAGGCCACTAATCAGCCCCAGCATTTT.

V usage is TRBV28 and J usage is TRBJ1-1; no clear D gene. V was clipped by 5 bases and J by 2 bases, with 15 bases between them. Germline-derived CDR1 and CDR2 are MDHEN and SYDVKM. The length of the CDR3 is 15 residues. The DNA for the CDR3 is TGTGCCAGCAGTCCTCCCCCGGCCGATAACACTGAAGCTTTCTTT. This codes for CASSPPPADNTEAFF. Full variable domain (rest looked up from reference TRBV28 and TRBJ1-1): DVKVTQSSRYLVKRTGEKVFLECVQDMDHENMFWYRQDPGLGLRLIYFSYDVKMKEKGDIPEGYSVSREKKERFSLILESASTNQTSMYLCASSPPPADNTEAFFGQGTRLTVV.

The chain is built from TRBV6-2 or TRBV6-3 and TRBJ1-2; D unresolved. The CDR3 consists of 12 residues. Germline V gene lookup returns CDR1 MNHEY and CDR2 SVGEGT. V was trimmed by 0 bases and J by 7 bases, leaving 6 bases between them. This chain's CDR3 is CASSYSSIGYTF. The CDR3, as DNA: TGTGCCAGCAGTTACTCGAGTATTGGCTACACCTTC.

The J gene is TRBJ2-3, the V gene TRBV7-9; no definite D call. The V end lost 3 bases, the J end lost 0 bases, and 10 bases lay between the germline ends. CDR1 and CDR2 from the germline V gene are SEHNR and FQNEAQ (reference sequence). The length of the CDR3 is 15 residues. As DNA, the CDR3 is TGTGCCAGCAGCTTGGTTCGGGCTAGCACAGATACGCAGTATTTT. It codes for CASSLVRASTDTQYF.

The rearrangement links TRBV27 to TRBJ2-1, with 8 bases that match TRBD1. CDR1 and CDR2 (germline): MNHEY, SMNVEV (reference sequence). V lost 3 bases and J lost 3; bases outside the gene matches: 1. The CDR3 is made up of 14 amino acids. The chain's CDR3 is CASSLGQVYNEQFF. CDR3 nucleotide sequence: TGTGCCAGCAGTTTGGGACAGGTCTACAATGAGCAGTTCTTC.

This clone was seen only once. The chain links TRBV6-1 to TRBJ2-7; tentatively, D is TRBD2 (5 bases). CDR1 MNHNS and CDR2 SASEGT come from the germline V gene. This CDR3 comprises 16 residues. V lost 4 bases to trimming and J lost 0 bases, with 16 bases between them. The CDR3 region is CASSVGSQDASYEQYF. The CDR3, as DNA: TGTGCCAGCAGTGTAGGGAGTCAGGATGCCTCCTACGAGCAGTACTTC.